The 18 T cell receptor beta chains below were found in one sample sequenced in a study of blood T cell repertoires in COVID-19. The repertoire was sequenced with immunoSEQ multiplex PCR; TCRdb's copy has only in-frame clones and lacks some. The sample contains approximately 250,000 clones, over 80% of which appear only once. The sequencing sample was made of peripheral blood. The receptor set was obtained from a woman between 65 and 79 years old with COVID-19, enrolled during active disease.

V gene TRBV19 combines with J gene TRBJ1-5, with TRBD1 as a possible D gene (6 bases). This CDR3 has 15 residues. Trimming stripped 7 bases from V and 2 bases from J, with 15 bases between. The germline gives CDR1 LNHDA, CDR2 SQIVND (reference sequence). This CDR3 reads CASTTDRRGNQPQHF. CDR3 in DNA: TGTGCCAGTACTACGGACAGAAGGGGCAATCAGCCCCAGCATTTT.

V gene TRBV29-1 combines with J gene TRBJ1-3, with D unresolved. The CDR3 runs to 14 residues. Germline-derived CDR1 and CDR2 are SQVTM and ANQGSEA. Trimming removed 4 bases at V and 0 bases at J, with 10 bases between. As DNA, the CDR3 is TGCAGCGTTGGGAGAAAACTCTCTGGAAACACCATATATTTT. The encoded protein is CSVGRKLSGNTIYF.

CDR3 protein: CSVRKAATFHEQYF. Here the CDR3 DNA reads TGCAGCGTTCGTAAGGCGGCGACGTTCCACGAGCAGTACTTC. The gene calls are TRBV29-1 and TRBJ2-7; D is unclear. Trimming shortened V by 5 bases and J by 5 bases, and 19 bases separated the two germline ends. The CDR3 sequence is 14 residues long. Looked up from germline, CDR1 is SQVTM and CDR2 is ANQGSEA.

The chain uses TRBV27 and TRBJ2-3, with 7 bases that match TRBD2. Germline loops: CDR1 MNHEY, CDR2 SMNVEV (reference sequence). This CDR3 spans 15 amino acids. Unmatched junction bases numbered 8, after V lost 6 bases and J lost 2 bases. The CDR3 spells CASSLRAGYTDTQYF. As DNA, the CDR3 is TGTGCCAGCAGCTTGAGAGCGGGGTACACAGATACGCAGTATTTT.

The gene calls are TRBV20-1 and TRBJ1-1; D unresolved. Trimming took off 3 bases at V and 0 bases at J, with 5 bases between the two ends. The CDR3 totals 12 residues. The V gene's germline CDR1 is DFQATT and CDR2 SNEGSKA (reference sequence). The CDR3, as DNA: TGCAGTGCTAGTAGCATGAACACTGAAGCTTTCTTT. Translating gives CSASSMNTEAFF.

The rearrangement uses TRBV29-1 and TRBJ1-1, with 7 bases lining up with TRBD1. Looked up from germline, CDR1 is SQVTM and CDR2 is ANQGSEA. This CDR3 comprises 14 residues. The V and J ends lost 6 bases and 4 bases, in that order; junction bases with no gene match: 11. The CDR3, as DNA: TGCAGCGTGGCTTCGACAGGGCGGAGCACTGAAGCTTTCTTT. Protein sequence: CSVASTGRSTEAFF.

The rearrangement joins TRBV28 to TRBJ1-1; no firm D call. CDR3 length equals 12 residues. V lost 7 bases and J lost 7, with 13 bases in between. Looked up from germline, CDR1 is MDHEN and CDR2 is SYDVKM. Here the CDR3 reads CASTEMGLEAFF. CDR3 nucleotides: TGTGCCAGCACCGAGATGGGCCTTGAAGCTTTCTTT.

The chain carries TRBV13 and TRBJ2-7, with 8 bases lining up with TRBD2. Trimming took 7 bases from V and 6 from J; bases not matched to a gene: 5. This CDR3 is 12 amino acids long. Per the germline V gene, CDR1 is PRHDT and CDR2 is FYEKMQ (reference sequence). CDR3 loop: CASNTAGAEQYF. The CDR3 DNA follows: TGTGCCAGCAATACAGCGGGAGCCGAGCAGTACTTC.

V gene TRBV6-6 combines with J gene TRBJ1-2; TRBD1 matches at 7 bases. With V trimmed by 2 bases and J by 7 bases, 7 bases remained unmatched. CDR1 is MNHNY and CDR2 is SVGAGI in the germline V gene (reference sequence). CDR3 size: 14 residues. The CDR3 here is CASSYQTGLGGYTF. In nucleotides, the CDR3 is TGTGCCAGCAGTTACCAGACAGGGCTAGGTGGCTACACCTTC.

This clone has just one count. The genes are TRBV9 and TRBJ2-7, with TRBD1 as a possible D gene (5 bases). The CDR3 is 13 residues long. CDR1 SGDLS and CDR2 YYNGEE come from the germline V gene. The germline V and J ends were trimmed by 3 bases and 3 bases, with 10 bases remaining between them. CDR3 in DNA: TGTGCCAGCAGCGGGGCAGGGAACTACGAGCAGTACTTC. Translation gives CASSGAGNYEQYF.

The chain uses TRBV11-3 and TRBJ2-7; the match to TRBD1 covers 9 bases. Germline-derived CDR1 and CDR2 are SGHNT and YENEEA. The CDR3 spans 14 residues. The ends lost 5 bases at V and 6 bases at J; junction bases unmatched: 8. The CDR3 region is CASSRTGQGGEQYF. DNA for the CDR3: TGTGCCAGCAGCCGAACGGGACAGGGTGGCGAGCAGTACTTC.

The chain employs TRBV28 and TRBJ2-1; 9 bases are a match to TRBD2. This CDR3 comprises 15 residues. Germline CDR1 reads MDHEN; CDR2 reads SYDVKM. J was trimmed by 6 bases and V by 7 bases; bases with no gene match: 10. CDR3: CASTHSGRSGNEQFF. For the CDR3, the DNA is TGTGCCAGCACCCATAGCGGGAGAAGCGGCAATGAGCAGTTCTTC.

In DNA, the CDR3 is TGTGCCAGCAGCCCTCAAGGGGGCGGTGAAGCTTTCTTT. Its protein product is CASSPQGGGEAFF. The V gene is TRBV7-3, the J gene TRBJ1-1, with 7 bases lining up with TRBD1. The CDR3 extends over 13 amino acids. Germline loops: CDR1 SGHTA, CDR2 FQGTGA. V lost 5 bases to trimming and J lost 7 bases; unmatched junction nucleotides: 7.

The DNA for the CDR3 is TGTGCCAGCAGTCCTTCTCTACTCGGGCAGCCCCAGCATTTT. It encodes CASSPSLLGQPQHF. The genes are TRBV27 and TRBJ1-5; no definite D call. Germline-derived CDR1 and CDR2 are MNHEY and SMNVEV (reference sequence). The V end lost 5 bases, the J end lost 7 bases, and 15 bases lay between the germline ends. CDR3 length equals 14 residues.

V is TRBV2 and J is TRBJ2-7; D is possibly TRBD1 (5 bases). There are 15 residues in the CDR3. V shed 8 bases and J shed 4 bases, with 21 bases lying between them. Per the germline V gene, CDR1 is SNHLY and CDR2 is FYNNEI. The CDR3 loop reads CASSPRARKTYEQYF. The CDR3 nucleotides read TGTGCCAGCTCCCCCAGGGCCAGGAAAACATACGAGCAGTACTTC. The full variable domain, its missing parts supplied by reference TRBV2 and TRBJ2-7, is EPEVTQTPSHQVTQMGQEVILRCVPISNHLYFYWYRQILGQKVEFLVSFYNNEISEKSEIFDDQFSVERPDGSNFTLKIRSTKLEDSAMYFCASSPRARKTYEQYFGPGTRLTVT.

The chain employs TRBV19 and TRBJ2-3, with 8 nucleotides matching TRBD1. From germline, CDR1 is LNHDA and CDR2 SQIVND (reference sequence). The CDR3 is made up of 16 amino acids. The ends lost 0 bases at V and 4 bases at J; junction bases unmatched: 6. CDR3 residues: CASSIDLGQGPDTQYF. In DNA, the CDR3 is TGTGCCAGTAGTATAGATCTCGGACAGGGTCCAGATACGCAGTATTTT.

The chain combines TRBV5-4 with TRBJ2-7; possibly TRBD2 for D (5 bases). CDR3 length equals 15 residues. Trimming cost V 4 bases and J 2 bases, with 16 bases left between them. The germline V gene has CDR1 SGHNT and CDR2 YYREEE (reference sequence). The CDR3 here is CASSPKAGLPYEQYF. Written as DNA, the CDR3 is TGTGCCAGCAGCCCAAAGGCAGGACTTCCCTACGAGCAGTACTTC. The variable domain in full, completed from reference TRBV5-4 and TRBJ2-7, reads ETGVTQSPTHLIKTRGQQVTLRCSSQSGHNTVSWYQQALGQGPQFIFQYYREEENGRGNFPPRFSGLQFPNYSSELNVNALELDDSALYLCASSPKAGLPYEQYFGPGTRLTVT.

This clone was counted a single time. This chain connects TRBV30 to TRBJ1-4, with D hard to call. V was trimmed by 0 bases and J by 3 bases, leaving 8 bases between them. This CDR3 is built from 14 residues. The germline V gene encodes CDR1 GTSNPN and CDR2 SVGIG (reference sequence). CDR3 region: CAWSVNSANEKLFF. The DNA for the CDR3 is TGTGCCTGGAGTGTAAATAGCGCTAATGAAAAACTGTTTTTT.